This TCR beta chain was captured by sequencing in a study of blood T cells in healthy people across ages. Study-level points and caveats: Strong correlation was found linking TCR beta diversity to naive T cell percentage. Versus aged donors, long-lived donors had higher diversity and more naive CD4+ cells.

Combining a sample-barcoded 5' primer with a J-beta primer mix, a second PCR ran for roughly 7 to 11 cycles. One entry per CDR3 protein, called by TCRdb with MiXCR from the 5' RACE reads. This sample has 800,000 or so distinct CDR3 sequences, with around 50% found just once. Trimming cost V 10 bases and J 2 bases, with 8 bases left between them. Germline V gene sequence: CDR1 SGHVS, CDR2 FQNEAQ. The CDR3 spans 11 residues. There are many counts of this clonotype. Its antigen is unknown. Isolated PBMCs totaled at least 7 million in each sample. The sample was blood. The chain couples TRBV7-8 to TRBJ2-5; D not resolved. The sequence was collected from a man at least 80 years old in good health. CDR3 nucleotides: TGTGCCACCTACTTACAAGAGACCCAGTACTTC. Its translation is CATYLQETQYF. Full variable domain (outside the CDR3, taken from reference TRBV7-8 and TRBJ2-5): GAGVSQSPRYKVAKRGQDVALRCDPISGHVSLFWYQQALGQGPEFLTYFQNEAQLDKSGLPSDRFFAERPEGSVSTLKIQRTQQEDSAVYLCATYLQETQYFGPGTRLLVL.